This TCR beta chain was obtained from a study of T cell responses to AZD1222 COVID-19 vaccine. Study conclusions and caveats: Spike-specific TCR breadth rose after two AZD1222 doses, and depth rose as well.

The method was immunoSEQ multiplex PCR; TCRdb's version includes in-frame clones alone and lacks a portion of them. The data hold over 150,000 clones, with about nine tenths observed a single time. This clone appeared once. Its antigen is still unknown. Trimming took off 11 bases at V and 2 bases at J, with 15 bases between the two ends. The length of the CDR3 is 13 residues. The germline gives CDR1 MNHEY, CDR2 SVGAGI. The clonotype comes from an adult who received the AZD1222 COVID-19 vaccine. The sequenced sample was peripheral blood, obtained 28 days after the second AZD1222 dose. The gene calls are TRBV6-5 and TRBJ1-2; D unresolved. CDR3 DNA sequence: TGTGCCCACCAGAGAGGGAAGAACTATGGCTACACCTTC. Protein: CAHQRGKNYGYTF.